The 21 T cell receptor beta chains in this list originate from one sample, sequenced in a study of Ad26.COV2.S vaccination and SARS-CoV-2 variants. Regarding treatment: about 20 received Ad26.COV2.S at low or high dose, single or two shots; about five received placebo; per-sample allocation not given. After the first vaccine or placebo injection, samples were drawn on day 63. Some clones are missing from TCRdb's copy, which holds only in-frame ones; the method was immunoSEQ multiplex PCR. The table shows roughly 500,000 clones, with roughly 85% occurring only once. This specimen consisted of peripheral blood, obtained in a trial of Ad26.COV2.S vaccine versus placebo. All receptors come from a person aged 18 to 59 who received the Ad26.COV2.S COVID-19 vaccine or a placebo.

V is TRBV7-3 and J is TRBJ2-2; 9 bases map to TRBD2. V lost 2 bases, J lost 7 bases, and 8 bases stayed unmatched. CDR3 size: 16 residues. Germline V gene lookup returns CDR1 SGHTA and CDR2 FQGTGA. The CDR3 protein is CASSLRLAGVGGELFF. The DNA for the CDR3 is TGTGCCAGCAGCTTACGCTTAGCGGGAGTCGGCGGGGAGCTGTTTTTT.

The J gene is TRBJ2-4, the V gene TRBV6-5; D might be TRBD1 (6 bases). CDR3 length: 15 amino acids. The germline gives CDR1 MNHEY, CDR2 SVGAGI. V lost 7 bases and J lost 0, with 13 bases in between. The CDR3 DNA reads as TGTGCCAGCACAGGGGCTGCTATAGCCAAAAACATTCAGTACTTC. Translated, it gives CASTGAAIAKNIQYF.

The rearrangement links TRBV11-2 to TRBJ2-7; the D is unclear. With 2 bases removed from V and 3 bases from J, the gap between germline ends came to 11 bases. Germline CDR1 SGHAT, CDR2 FQNNGV. There are 14 residues in the CDR3. This chain's CDR3 is CASSLSPELYEQYF. CDR3 coding DNA: TGTGCCAGCAGCTTATCCCCCGAACTCTACGAGCAGTACTTC. The complete variable domain, with remaining parts taken from reference TRBV11-2 and TRBJ2-7, reads EAGVAQSPRYKIIEKRQSVAFWCNPISGHATLYWYQQILGQGPKLLIQFQNNGVVDDSQLPKDRFSAERLKGVDSTLKIQPAKLEDSAVYLCASSLSPELYEQYFGPGTRLTVT.

The chain combines TRBV4-2 with TRBJ2-1, with D hard to call. The germline V gene encodes CDR1 LGHNA and CDR2 YNFKEQ. This CDR3 has 13 amino acids. Trimming removed 5 bases from V and 8 bases from J, with 13 bases in between. The CDR3 DNA is TGTGCCAGCAGCGAGGCGGTGGGGTATGAGCAGTTCTTC. Translating it yields CASSEAVGYEQFF.

Concerning this clone: The sample has other DNA sequences that encode this CDR3 too. This chain connects TRBV7-2 to TRBJ1-2; TRBD1 is a possible D gene (6 bases). V lost 3 bases and J 4 bases, leaving 6 bases between the germline ends. Germline CDR1 is SGHTA and CDR2 is FQGNSA. The CDR3 totals 12 residues. CDR3 sequence reads: CASSLDSYGYTF. In DNA form, the CDR3 reads TGTGCCAGCAGCTTGGACAGCTATGGCTACACCTTC. Full variable domain (outside the CDR3, taken from reference TRBV7-2 and TRBJ1-2): GAGVSQSPSNKVTEKGKDVELRCDPISGHTALYWYRQSLGQGLEFLIYFQGNSAPDKSGLPSDRFSAERTGGSVSTLTIQRTQQEDSAVYLCASSLDSYGYTFGSGTRLTVV.

As to this clone: Other nucleotide sequences in the sample specify the same CDR3. V and J are TRBV6-5 and TRBJ1-1, with unresolved D. CDR3 length: 13 amino acids. In germline, CDR1 is MNHEY, CDR2 SVGAGI. Between the trimmed V and J ends, which lost 0 bases and 0 bases, there was a span of 2 bases. The CDR3 coding sequence is TGTGCCAGCAGTTACTCACTGAACACTGAAGCTTTCTTT. This gives the protein CASSYSLNTEAFF.

The chain has TRBV6-2 or TRBV6-3 and TRBJ1-2, with 11 bases fitting TRBD1. The CDR3 extends over 14 amino acids. Germline V lookup: CDR1 MNHEY, CDR2 SVGEGT. J lost 8 bases, V lost 5 bases, and 7 bases had no gene match. CDR3 in amino acids: CASSRTGGEGGYTF. CDR3 DNA: TGTGCCAGCAGTCGGACAGGGGGCGAAGGAGGCTACACCTTC.

The gene calls are TRBV7-9 and TRBJ1-5; D not certain. The V gene lost 4 bases and the J gene lost 0 bases, with 7 bases spanning the gap. The CDR3 is made up of 14 amino acids. Germline CDR1 and CDR2: SEHNR and FQNEAQ (reference sequence). CDR3 in amino acids: CASSYETSNQPQHF. The DNA for the CDR3 is TGTGCCAGCAGCTATGAAACTAGCAATCAGCCCCAGCATTTT.

This clone was observed once. The chain recombines TRBV6-6 with TRBJ2-7; 9 bases line up with TRBD1. V gave up 8 bases and J gave up 3 bases; unmatched junction bases: 2. From germline, CDR1 is MNHNY and CDR2 SVGAGI (reference sequence). The CDR3 runs to 12 residues. The CDR3 DNA reads as TGTGCCAGCCGGGACAGGGACTACGAGCAGTACTTC. This encodes CASRDRDYEQYF.

This clone was seen a single time. The rearrangement links TRBV3-1 (or the pseudogene TRBV3-2) to TRBJ2-5; 9 bases are shared with TRBD1. The CDR3 length is 19 residues. Germline V lookup: CDR1 LGHDT, CDR2 YNNKEL (reference sequence). The V segment lost 4 bases and the J segment 4 bases; nucleotides outside the gene matches: 19. For the CDR3, the DNA is TGTGCCAGCAGCCCCGGGACAGGGCGTCTCTTGACCTCTCCAGAGACCCAGTACTTC. This gives the protein CASSPGTGRLLTSPETQYF.

Only a few counts were recorded for this clone. The V call is TRBV2, the J call TRBJ1-2; D not certain. Germline CDR1 SNHLY, CDR2 FYNNEI. This CDR3 is built from 13 residues. The V end was cut by 6 bases, the J end by 4 bases, with 12 bases between. The CDR3 coding sequence is TGTGCCAGCAGCACGGAGCTCCGCTATGGCTACACCTTC. Its protein product is CASSTELRYGYTF.

V gene TRBV6-4 combines with J gene TRBJ1-6; a weak D match, TRBD1 (5 bases). V was trimmed by 7 bases and J by 8 bases, leaving 21 bases between them. From germline, CDR1 is MRHNA and CDR2 SNTAGT. The CDR3 runs to 16 residues. CDR3 nucleotide sequence: TGTGCCAGCACCCCGCCTGGGGCAGGGAGGGATTCACCCCTCCACTTT. Protein sequence: CASTPPGAGRDSPLHF.

CDR3 sequence reads: CASSPGRGVRTEAFF. In DNA form, the CDR3 reads TGTGCCAGCAGTCCAGGGAGGGGTGTGAGAACTGAAGCTTTCTTT. V and J are TRBV6-6 and TRBJ1-1, with TRBD1 as a possible D gene (5 bases). CDR1 MNHNY and CDR2 SVGAGI come from the germline V gene (reference sequence). V was cut by 5 bases and J by 5 bases, with 18 bases left in between. CDR3 length: 15 amino acids.

This chain uses TRBV28 with TRBJ1-6, with a possible D match to TRBD1 (5 bases). This CDR3 has 16 amino acids. Germline CDR1 is MDHEN and CDR2 is SYDVKM. V was shortened by 5 bases and J by 8 bases, with 19 bases between the two germline ends. DNA for the CDR3: TGTGCCAGCAGTCCTCCTTGGACACTGGGAGATTCACCCCTCCACTTT. Translating gives CASSPPWTLGDSPLHF.

The chain couples TRBV7-2 to TRBJ2-7; 12 bases align to TRBD2. Unmatched junction bases numbered 15, after V lost 5 bases and J lost 7 bases. Germline values: CDR1 SGHTA, CDR2 FQGNSA. The CDR3 totals 17 residues. The CDR3 DNA follows: TGTGCCAGCAGCCCCCAGACTAGCGGGAGAATGCTTAAGGAGCAGTACTTC. It codes for CASSPQTSGRMLKEQYF. The whole variable domain, remainder taken from reference TRBV7-2 and TRBJ2-7, is GAGVSQSPSNKVTEKGKDVELRCDPISGHTALYWYRQSLGQGLEFLIYFQGNSAPDKSGLPSDRFSAERTGGSVSTLTIQRTQQEDSAVYLCASSPQTSGRMLKEQYFGPGTRLTVT.

Points on this clone: Other DNA variants within this sample encode the same CDR3. The chain couples TRBV5-1 to TRBJ2-7, with 11 nucleotides matching TRBD1. There are 14 residues in the CDR3. The junction had 4 bases not matched to a gene; V was cut back by 2 bases and J by 6 bases. Germline CDR1 and CDR2: SGHRS and YFSETQ. The CDR3 reads CASSLGQGAREQYF. CDR3 bases: TGCGCCAGCAGCTTAGGACAGGGGGCTCGCGAGCAGTACTTC. Filled out from reference TRBV5-1 and TRBJ2-7, the complete variable domain reads KAGVTQTPRYLIKTRGQQVTLSCSPISGHRSVSWYQQTPGQGLQFLFEYFSETQRNKGNFPGRFSGRQFSNSRSEMNVSTLELGDSALYLCASSLGQGAREQYFGPGTRLTVT.

This clone was counted once. This chain uses TRBV30 with TRBJ1-6, with 7 bases that match TRBD1. The trim removed 2 bases at V and 10 bases at J, leaving 14 bases unmatched. Germline V CDR1 and CDR2: GTSNPN, SVGIG (reference sequence). The length of the CDR3 is 16 residues. CDR3 nucleotides: TGTGCCTGGAGTCTATCACAGGGGTTCGGGGAGTCACCCCTCCACTTT. Translation gives CAWSLSQGFGESPLHF.

This clone has only one observation. V is TRBV4-1 and J is TRBJ2-5, with 7 positions matching TRBD2. Germline V gene sequence: CDR1 MGHRA, CDR2 YSYEKL. V lost 2 bases and J lost 4; bases outside the gene matches: 10. The CDR3 contains 16 residues. CDR3 sequence: CASSQPLAGAGETQYF. The DNA of the CDR3 is TGCGCCAGCAGCCAACCCTTGGCGGGAGCTGGAGAGACCCAGTACTTC.

A few counts support this clone. V usage is TRBV28 and J usage is TRBJ1-6, with D tentatively TRBD1 (5 bases). The CDR3 is 15 amino acids. Germline V gene lookup returns CDR1 MDHEN and CDR2 SYDVKM. V was shortened by 10 bases and J by 5 bases, with 18 bases between the two germline ends. CDR3 DNA sequence: TGTGCCACCCACCTGGCGGGGCTTAATAATTCACCCCTCCACTTT. Amino acid sequence: CATHLAGLNNSPLHF.

CDR3 amino acids: CASSSDGYGDTQYF. CDR3 in DNA: TGTGCCAGCAGCTCGGACGGCTACGGCGATACGCAGTATTTT. The chain carries TRBV5-4 and TRBJ2-3, with unresolved D. CDR1 is SGHNT and CDR2 is YYREEE in the germline V gene (reference sequence). Trimming took off 3 bases at V and 6 bases at J, with 14 bases between the two ends. CDR3 length: 14 residues.

The V call is TRBV19, the J call TRBJ2-5, with 7 bases that match TRBD2. CDR1 and CDR2 from the germline V gene are LNHDA and SQIVND (reference sequence). Germline trimming cut 3 bases from V and 3 bases from J; bases unmatched to any gene: 10. CDR3 length: 16 residues. CDR3 nucleotides: TGTGCCAGTAGTATTCGGGTAGCGGGTCAGAAAGAGACCCAGTACTTC. Translating it yields CASSIRVAGQKETQYF.